These T cell receptor beta chains were read from a single sample in a study of cytomegalovirus exposure and HLA in healthy donors. TCRdb's table, derived via immunoSEQ multiplex PCR, lists solely in-frame clones and lacks some. The sample lists approximately 190,000 clones, approximately 78% occurring once. The sample comprised PBMCs. The receptors were gathered from a woman aged 50 to 60 in good health and CMV-seropositive. CDR3s include the opening cysteine and the closing phenylalanine or tryptophan. A D gene is named only where the DNA matches it firmly. Rows give clone size only sometimes, using once, few, many, or a class for an expanded clone.

d_gene,abundance,v_gene,j_gene,CDR3nt,CDR3aa
NA,few,TRBV7-9,TRBJ1-1,TGTGCCAGCGCACGGAGTAGTACTGAAGCTTTCTTT,CASARSSTEAFF
NA,NA,TRBV4-1,TRBJ2-2,TGTGCCAGCAGCCAGCCCGGTAGAACCGGGGAGCTGTTTTTT,CASSQPGRTGELFF
NA,NA,TRBV28,TRBJ1-4,TGTGCCAGCAGTTTGGCCTTCAGGGGACTAACTAGTGCAACTAATGAAAAACTGTTTTTT,CASSLAFRGLTSATNEKLFF
NA,few,TRBV27,TRBJ2-7,TGTGCCAGCAGTCCCCTGGGGACACTCTACGAGCAGTACTTC,CASSPLGTLYEQYF
NA,NA,TRBV28,TRBJ2-5,TGTGCCAGCAGTCGGACAGTACAAGAGACCCAGTACTTC,CASSRTVQETQYF
TRBD2,NA,TRBV5-6,TRBJ2-3,TGTGCCAGCAGCCCGGCGGGGGGGCTCAAGGGGACGCAGTATTTT,CASSPAGGLKGTQYF
NA,few,TRBV7-8,TRBJ1-1,TGTGCCAGCAGCACCCACAGGGACACTGAAGCTTTCTTT,CASSTHRDTEAFF
TRBD1,NA,TRBV27,TRBJ2-5,TGTGCCAGCACCCGGACAGGAGAAGAGACCCAGTACTTC,CASTRTGEETQYF
NA,NA,TRBV6-5,TRBJ1-2,TGTGCCAGCAGTTACGGCGGCAGCTCCTGGGGCTACACCTTC,CASSYGGSSWGYTF
TRBD1,NA,TRBV14,TRBJ2-5,TGTGCCAGCAGCCAAGATCAGGGGGCCCCGCGGTACTTC,CASSQDQGAPRYF
NA,few,TRBV2,TRBJ1-5,TGTGCCAGCAGTGAGAGGAGCAATCAGCCCCAGCATTTT,CASSERSNQPQHF
TRBD1,NA,TRBV6-5,TRBJ1-2,TGTGCCAGCAGTTACGACAGGGGAAACTATGGCTACACCTTC,CASSYDRGNYGYTF
TRBD1,NA,TRBV19,TRBJ1-2,TGTGCCAGTCGACAGGGAATCGATGGCTACACCTTC,CASRQGIDGYTF
TRBD1,once,TRBV29-1,TRBJ2-1,TGCAGCGTAAGGGGGGGACAGGGCTCCTACAATGAGCAGTTCTTC,CSVRGGQGSYNEQFF
NA,NA,TRBV11-2,TRBJ2-3,TGTGCCAGCAGTTTTAGCGGCACAGATACGCAGTATTTT,CASSFSGTDTQYF
TRBD2,NA,TRBV4-2,TRBJ2-4,TGTGCCAGCAGCCAAGATCCGGGACTAGCGGGAGGGTCCAAAAACATTCAGTACTTC,CASSQDPGLAGGSKNIQYF
NA,NA,TRBV7-9,TRBJ1-2,TGTGCCAGCAGCCCCCGTTCGGGTCGACAGCTTAACTATGGCTACACCTTC,CASSPRSGRQLNYGYTF
NA,NA,TRBV5-5,TRBJ2-1,TGTGCCAGCAGCTTGATGAGTTTCTCCTACAATGAGCAGTTCTTC,CASSLMSFSYNEQFF
NA,few,TRBV9,TRBJ2-3,TGTGCCAGCAGCGTAGGGCAGGCGAGCACAGATACGCAGTATTTT,CASSVGQASTDTQYF
TRBD1,NA,TRBV4-3,TRBJ1-2,TGCGCCAGCAGCCAAGATCCCAGGACAGGGGGCGCGGGTGGCTACACCTTC,CASSQDPRTGGAGGYTF
TRBD1,NA,TRBV10-1,TRBJ2-7,TGCGCCAGCAGTGTGGGGACAGGCTACGAGCAGTACTTC,CASSVGTGYEQYF
NA,NA,TRBV6-4,TRBJ1-2,TGTGCCAGCAGGGAGCCTAGAGAGGGGGAAAACTATGGCTACACCTTC,CASREPREGENYGYTF
NA,NA,TRBV5-4,TRBJ2-7,TGTGCCAGCAGCTTGGCAGTGAACCCCCACGAGCAGTACTTC,CASSLAVNPHEQYF
NA,many,TRBV7-7,TRBJ1-5,TGTGCTAGCAGCTTAGAGGAGGGGCTGGGGGATAGCAATCAGCCCCAGCATTTT,CASSLEEGLGDSNQPQHF
TRBD1,few,TRBV5-1,TRBJ2-5,TGCGCCAGCAGCCCGACAGGGGTCGTGAAGACCCAGTACTTC,CASSPTGVVKTQYF
TRBD1,NA,TRBV2,TRBJ1-6,TGTGCCAGCTTCCCGGGACAGGGGTTGAAGTCACCCCTCCACTTT,CASFPGQGLKSPLHF
TRBD2,NA,TRBV7-9,TRBJ2-7,TGTGCCAGCAGCCGGACGGGGGGACTCTCCTACGAGCAGTACTTC,CASSRTGGLSYEQYF
TRBD1,NA,TRBV5-1,TRBJ2-5,TGCGCCAGCAGCTCGGGACAGGGGGCCAGTGAGACCCAGTACTTC,CASSSGQGASETQYF
TRBD1,few,TRBV27,TRBJ2-1,TGTGCCAGCAGTTTATATAGGGTGACAGGGGGCGATGAGCAGTTCTTC,CASSLYRVTGGDEQFF
NA,NA,TRBV21-1,TRBJ2-3,TGTGCCAGCAGCCCCCTTGAGGGGGCCACAGATACGCAGTATTTT,CASSPLEGATDTQYF
NA,NA,TRBV30,TRBJ2-4,TGTGCCTGGAGTGTACCAGGGACTTCTAGCCGGATTCAGTACTTC,CAWSVPGTSSRIQYF
NA,NA,TRBV7-2,TRBJ2-7,TGTGCCAGCAGCTTACCGAGTTACCCCTACGAGCAGTACTTC,CASSLPSYPYEQYF
NA,NA,TRBV2,TRBJ2-2,TGTGCCAGCAGTTCAGGGGCCCGGCCGCTAAACACCGGGGAGCTGTTTTTT,CASSSGARPLNTGELFF
NA,NA,TRBV28,TRBJ1-2,TGTGCCAGCAGTTCCTCCGGGACTCGGGTCTACACCTTC,CASSSSGTRVYTF
NA,NA,TRBV5-6,TRBJ1-2,TGTGCCAGCAGCTTGGGTGAGAAAGCTAACTATGGCTACACCTTC,CASSLGEKANYGYTF
TRBD2,NA,TRBV28,TRBJ2-5,TGTGCCAGCAGCTATGGGACTAGTGGGCAAGAGACCCAGTACTTC,CASSYGTSGQETQYF